This TCR beta chain originates from a study of CD8 T cells in ankylosing spondylitis (TCRdb year 2017). Turning to the overall study: T cell receptor beta repertoires were profiled in healthy donors and ankylosing spondylitis patients so that disease-linked TCR variants could be found. The full study cohort was made up of about two dozen ankylosing spondylitis patients and some 100 healthy donors. Peripheral blood was sampled, and synovial fluid was also collected from ankylosing spondylitis patients. Results and caveats for the whole study, not just this receptor: A CD8+ phenotype was shown by the disease-linked clones, which were found at relatively low frequencies in peripheral blood. The disease-linked clones were reported as significantly enriched in matched synovial fluid samples from ankylosing spondylitis patients. Blood from ankylosing spondylitis patients appeared to be characterized by a TCR beta motif made up of several highly homologous amino acid variants. Some motif variants had previously been reported in the synovial fluid and blood of reactive arthritis patients, which suggests shared mechanisms of disease initiation.

With regard to this clonotype: Its antigen is still unknown. No clone much larger than this one lies a single base away; base qualities are absent.

Relative to germline, V is 4 bases shorter and J is 4 bases shorter, with 26 bases between their ends. The CDR3 runs 17 residues from the cysteine to the phenylalanine. Just the 51-base CDR3 DNA is kept, in frame starting at base 1. CDR1 and CDR2 are read off the germline V gene (reference sequence) as DFQATT and SNEGSKA. The sample was run on an Illumina HiSeq 2500. TCR beta libraries were prepared by quantitative 5'-RACE with molecular barcodes. From the authors' description of their analysis: A new computational method, built on a probabilistic model of VDJ rearrangement, was used to identify disease-linked TCR variants. TCRdb took the public reads, trimmed them with fastp at Q25, ran MiXCR for clone calling and kept in-frame beta chains. Each entry merges the rows of one CDR3 protein and shows their most common DNA and genes. These V and J calls are TCRdb output, not the study's own analysis. For this sample the table gives 390,000 or so distinct CDR3 sequences, of which about 22% were detected only once. Around 16% of the sample belongs to the ten largest clones.

The specimen sequenced was blood, either unsorted or a sorted T cell fraction (not recorded which). This sequence uses TRBV20-1 and TRBJ2-7, and the D gene may be TRBD1, 8 bases matching. The TCR sequence derives from a male donor with ankylosing spondylitis. The CDR3 here reads CSATRTRTTGGVYEQYF. The nucleotide sequence is TGCAGTGCTACCCGGACAAGGACCACAGGGGGGGTTTACGAGCAGTACTTC.